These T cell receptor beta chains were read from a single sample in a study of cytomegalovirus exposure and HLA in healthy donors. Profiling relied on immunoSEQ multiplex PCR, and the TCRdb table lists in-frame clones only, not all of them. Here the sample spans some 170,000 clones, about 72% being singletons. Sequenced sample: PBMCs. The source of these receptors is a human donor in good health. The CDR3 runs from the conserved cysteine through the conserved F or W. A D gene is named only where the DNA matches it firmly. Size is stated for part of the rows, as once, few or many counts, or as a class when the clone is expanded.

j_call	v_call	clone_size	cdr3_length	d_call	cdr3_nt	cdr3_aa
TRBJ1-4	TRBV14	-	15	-	TGTGCCAGCAGCCAAGATCAGGCCGCGGGGGAAAAACTGTTTTTT	CASSQDQAAGEKLFF
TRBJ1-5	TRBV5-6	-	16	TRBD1	TGTGCCAGCAGCTGGGGGACAGGCAATAGCAATCAGCCCCAGCATTTT	CASSWGTGNSNQPQHF
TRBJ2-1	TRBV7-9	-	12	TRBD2	TGTGCCAGCAGCCCCACGGGGGGAGAGCAGTTCTTC	CASSPTGGEQFF
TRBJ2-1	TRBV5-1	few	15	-	TGCGCCAGCAGCTTACCCCGAGGGAACAACAATGAGCAGTTCTTC	CASSLPRGNNNEQFF
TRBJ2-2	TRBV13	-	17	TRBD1	TGTGCCAGCAGCCCCCGGGACAGACTGACGAACACCGGGGAGCTGTTTTTT	CASSPRDRLTNTGELFF
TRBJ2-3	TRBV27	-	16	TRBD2	TGTGCCAGCAGGGAAGAAGCGGGGGGCAGCACAGATACGCAGTATTTT	CASREEAGGSTDTQYF
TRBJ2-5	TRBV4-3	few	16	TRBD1	TGCGCCAGCAGCCTAGGGACAGGGGGCGACCAAGAGACCCAGTACTTC	CASSLGTGGDQETQYF
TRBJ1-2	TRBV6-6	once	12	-	TGTGCCAGCAGCCCAGATTACTATGGCTACACCTTC	CASSPDYYGYTF
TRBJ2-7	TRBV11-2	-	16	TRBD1	TGTGCCAGCAGCTTGGCCAGGGGGTACCTGCGCTACGAGCAGTACTTC	CASSLARGYLRYEQYF
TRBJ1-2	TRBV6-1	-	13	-	TGTGCCAGCTCCTCTGGGGGCGACTATGGCTACACCTTC	CASSSGGDYGYTF
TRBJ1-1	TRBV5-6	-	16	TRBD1	TGTGCCAGCTCAATGGGGGGACAGGGGGCTGGTACTGAAGCTTTCTTT	CASSMGGQGAGTEAFF
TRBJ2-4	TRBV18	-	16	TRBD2	TGTGCCAGCTCACCACCGAGCGGGGGGGCCAAAAACATTCAGTACTTC	CASSPPSGGAKNIQYF
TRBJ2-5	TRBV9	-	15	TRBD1	TGTGCCAGCAGCGTCTGGGACAGGGACCAAGAGACCCAGTACTTC	CASSVWDRDQETQYF
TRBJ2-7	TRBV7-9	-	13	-	TGTGCCAGCAGCTTCAGGGAACGGTACGAGCAGTACTTC	CASSFRERYEQYF
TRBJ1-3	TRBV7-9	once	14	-	TGTGCCAGCAGCTTAGGGGGAGGCGAAAACACCATATATTTT	CASSLGGGENTIYF
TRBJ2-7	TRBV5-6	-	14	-	TGTGCCAGCAGCTCGGGACTTAGCTCCTACGAGCAGTACTTC	CASSSGLSSYEQYF
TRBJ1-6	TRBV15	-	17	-	TGTGCCACCAGCAGAGCCGGGACTCCCTCCTATAATTCACCCCTCCACTTT	CATSRAGTPSYNSPLHF
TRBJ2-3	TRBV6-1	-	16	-	TGTGCCAGCAGTGCGCTCCGGACAGCTACCACAGATACGCAGTATTTT	CASSALRTATTDTQYF
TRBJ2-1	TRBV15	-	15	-	TGTGCCACCAGCAGTGGCGGCAGGGTTGGTAATGAGCAGTTCTTC	CATSSGGRVGNEQFF
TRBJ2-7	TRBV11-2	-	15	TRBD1	TGTGCCAGCAGCTCGACAGGGGGCGCGATCCCCGAGCAGTACTTC	CASSSTGGAIPEQYF
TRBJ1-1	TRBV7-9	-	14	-	TGTGCCAGCAGCTTAGTGCAGGGAACGAGTGAAGCTTTCTTT	CASSLVQGTSEAFF
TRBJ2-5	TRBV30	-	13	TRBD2	TGTGCCTGGAGTGTACCGGGGGGGGAGACCCAGTACTTC	CAWSVPGGETQYF
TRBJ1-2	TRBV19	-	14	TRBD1	TGTGCCAGTAGTTCGAGGGGGCCTATGGATGGCTACACCTTC	CASSSRGPMDGYTF
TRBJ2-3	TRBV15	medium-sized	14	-	TGTGCCACCGCTGGGGGCCGAGAGATGGATACGCAGTATTTT	CATAGGREMDTQYF
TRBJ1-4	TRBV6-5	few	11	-	TGTGCCAGCAAGGCAGGGCGAAAACTGTTTTTT	CASKAGRKLFF
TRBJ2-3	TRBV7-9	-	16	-	TGTGCCAGCAGCTTAGTGGTACAGGGACGCACAGATACGCAGTATTTT	CASSLVVQGRTDTQYF
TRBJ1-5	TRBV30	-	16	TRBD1	TGTGCCTGGAGTGAGGGGGCTGGTGGGTCCGGGCAGCCCCAGCATTTT	CAWSEGAGGSGQPQHF
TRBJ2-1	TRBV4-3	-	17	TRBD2	TGCGCCAGCAGCCGTACTAGCGGGGGACCTCCCTACAATGAGCAGTTCTTC	CASSRTSGGPPYNEQFF
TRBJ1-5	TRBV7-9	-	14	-	TGTGCCAGCAGCGCAGGGACAATCAATCAGCCCCAGCATTTT	CASSAGTINQPQHF
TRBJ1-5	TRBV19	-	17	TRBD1	TGTGCCAGTAGGGGGACAGGGGGTCTGGGTAGCAATCAGCCCCAGCATTTT	CASRGTGGLGSNQPQHF
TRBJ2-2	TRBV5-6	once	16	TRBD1	TGTGCCTCCCAGGAGGGGACAGGAAGGAACACCGGGGAGCTGTTTTTT	CASQEGTGRNTGELFF
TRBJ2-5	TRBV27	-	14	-	TGTGCCAGCAGGCCACTCGGGGACAAAGAGACCCAGTACTTC	CASRPLGDKETQYF
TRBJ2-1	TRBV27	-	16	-	TGTGCCAGCAGTTTATTTTGGCCAACCCGGGGCAATGAGCAGTTCTTC	CASSLFWPTRGNEQFF
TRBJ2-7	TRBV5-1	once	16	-	TGCGCCAGCAGCTTCCAAAGTGGGAGGCTCTCCTACGAGCAGTACTTC	CASSFQSGRLSYEQYF
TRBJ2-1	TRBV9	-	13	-	TGTGCCAGCAGCGTCCGTAACTACAATGAGCAGTTCTTC	CASSVRNYNEQFF
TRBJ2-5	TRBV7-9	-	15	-	TGTGCCAGCAGCTTTCCGGTGCGGGGACGAGAGACCCAGTACTTC	CASSFPVRGRETQYF
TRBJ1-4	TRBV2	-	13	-	TGTGCCAGCAGTGGGGAGTTTAATGAAAAACTGTTTTTT	CASSGEFNEKLFF
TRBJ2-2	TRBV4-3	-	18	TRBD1	TGCGCCAGCAGCCAATACTCTGGAGGACAGGGGTTCACCGGGGAGCTGTTTTTT	CASSQYSGGQGFTGELFF
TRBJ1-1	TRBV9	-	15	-	TGTGCCAGCAGTGCATGGGGCGGGGAGACCAATGAAGCTTTCTTT	CASSAWGGETNEAFF
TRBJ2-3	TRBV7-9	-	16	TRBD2	TGTGCCAGCAGCCCCGGACTAGCGGGGTTCACAGATACGCAGTATTTT	CASSPGLAGFTDTQYF
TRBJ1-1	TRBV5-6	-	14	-	TGTGCCAGCAGCTTGCGTACTTCGAACACTGAAGCTTTCTTT	CASSLRTSNTEAFF
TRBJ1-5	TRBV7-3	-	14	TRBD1	TGTGCCAGCAGTCAGGACAGGGGCCGGCAGCCCCAGCATTTT	CASSQDRGRQPQHF